The 31 T cell receptor beta chains below were found in one sample sequenced in a study of shared clonotypes between healthy human individuals. Naivety among CD8 cells was defined by CD45RO negativity and positive CCR7 selection, thereby excluding terminally differentiated effector memory CD45RA+ cells. Method: immunoSEQ multiplex PCR; TCRdb's copy keeps in-frame clones and lacks some. The data contain about 2,100,000 clones, just over 90% of them singletons. Specimen: naive CD8+ T cells from PBMCs. Receptor source: a man in his late teens or twenties in good health. Some clones in this sample may be carry-over from other donors' samples.

Worth noting for this clone: Other DNA sequences within the sample encode an identical CDR3. This chain links TRBV5-1 with TRBJ2-7; maybe TRBD1 (6 bases). Germline CDR1 reads SGHRS; CDR2 reads YFSETQ. Trimming pared 2 bases from V and 0 bases from J, leaving 9 bases between. This CDR3 region has 14 residues. CDR3 in DNA: TGCGCCAGCAGCTTCAGGGGCCTCTCCTACGAGCAGTACTTC. This translates into CASSFRGLSYEQYF. Combining the CDR3 with reference TRBV5-1 and TRBJ2-7 gives the whole variable domain KAGVTQTPRYLIKTRGQQVTLSCSPISGHRSVSWYQQTPGQGLQFLFEYFSETQRNKGNFPGRFSGRQFSNSRSEMNVSTLELGDSALYLCASSFRGLSYEQYFGPGTRLTVT.

V and J are TRBV19 and TRBJ1-4; perhaps TRBD1 as D (5 bases). Germline V gene data show CDR1 as LNHDA and CDR2 as SQIVND (reference sequence). This CDR3 is built from 15 residues. Trimming removed 8 bases at V and 0 bases at J, with 13 bases between. The DNA of the CDR3 is TGTGCCAGTGGGGCCATCGAGGCAACTAATGAAAAACTGTTTTTT. Its protein is CASGAIEATNEKLFF.

The V and J genes are TRBV4-1 and TRBJ2-1; D is uncertain. Deletions cut 0 bases from V and 4 bases from J, with 7 bases between. CDR1 is MGHRA, CDR2 YSYEKL, per germline. This CDR3 comprises 14 residues. The CDR3 region has the DNA TGCGCCAGCAGCCAAGATGCAGGTTACAATGAGCAGTTCTTC. Translated: CASSQDAGYNEQFF.

The J gene is TRBJ1-2, the V gene TRBV28; tentative D call: TRBD1 (5 bases). This CDR3 has 13 amino acids. Germline loops: CDR1 MDHEN, CDR2 SYDVKM. The V end was cut by 2 bases, the J end by 7 bases, with 11 bases between. CDR3 sequence: CASSLVEGPGYTF. The CDR3 nucleotides read TGTGCCAGCAGTTTAGTTGAGGGACCTGGCTACACCTTC.

This sequence joins TRBV2 and TRBJ2-7; D call uncertain. The V end lost 4 bases, the J end lost 0 bases, and 7 bases lay between the germline ends. CDR3 length: 13 residues. Germline V gene sequence: CDR1 SNHLY, CDR2 FYNNEI. For the CDR3, the DNA is TGTGCCAGCAGTGTACGGATCTCCTACGAGCAGTACTTC. Protein: CASSVRISYEQYF.

This clone was observed a handful of times. In nucleotides, the CDR3 is TGTGCCAGCAGTCCCCGATTGGGGGTTGCGGACACTGAAGCTTTCTTT. This gives the protein CASSPRLGVADTEAFF. The chain employs TRBV27 and TRBJ1-1; D might be TRBD1 (5 bases). The germline CDR1 and CDR2 sequences are MNHEY and SMNVEV (reference sequence). There are 16 residues in the CDR3. The V end lost 5 bases, the J end lost 3 bases, and 19 bases lay between the germline ends.

This chain joins TRBV27 and TRBJ1-5; 9 bases are a match to TRBD1. This CDR3 is built from 15 residues. The germline CDR1 and CDR2 sequences are MNHEY and SMNVEV (reference sequence). J lost 5 bases, V lost 5 bases, and 7 bases had no gene match. Here the CDR3 reads CASSPNRGLDQPQHF. Written as DNA, the CDR3 is TGTGCCAGCAGTCCGAACAGGGGGCTCGATCAGCCCCAGCATTTT.

With respect to this clone: Within the sample, other DNA sequences also encode this same CDR3. In DNA, the CDR3 is TGTGCCAGCAGCTTGGCTAGCGGAACCTACAATGAGCAGTTCTTC. The encoded protein is CASSLASGTYNEQFF. V is TRBV7-9 and J is TRBJ2-1; 7 bases align to TRBD2. The V and J ends lost 3 bases and 2 bases, in that order; junction bases with no gene match: 4. Germline CDR1 reads SEHNR; CDR2 reads FQNEAQ (reference sequence). The CDR3 covers 15 residues.

With respect to this clone: The sample holds other DNA sequences that translate to the same CDR3. V usage is TRBV19 and J usage is TRBJ2-5; D gene ambiguous. Trimming left V 3 bases short and J 5 bases short, with 10 bases between. The CDR3 sequence is 13 residues long. Germline CDR1 reads LNHDA; CDR2 reads SQIVND (reference sequence). The CDR3 sequence is CASSIVGWETQYF. Here the CDR3 DNA reads TGTGCCAGTAGTATCGTGGGTTGGGAGACCCAGTACTTC.

The chain joins TRBV6-1 to TRBJ2-7, with D hard to call. Trimming shortened V by 8 bases and J by 3 bases, and 5 bases separated the two germline ends. This CDR3 is built from 10 residues. CDR1 and CDR2 from the germline V gene are MNHNS and SASEGT. CDR3 bases: TGTGCCAGCGGGATCTACGAGCAGTACTTC. Protein product: CASGIYEQYF.

This clone was seen just once. CDR3: CSVTPGQGSGANVLTF. The CDR3 DNA sequence: TGCAGCGTGACTCCGGGACAGGGAAGCGGGGCCAACGTCCTGACTTTC. J is TRBJ2-6 and V is TRBV29-1, with TRBD1 matching over 9 bases. The CDR3 loop spans 16 amino acids. CDR1 SQVTM and CDR2 ANQGSEA come from the germline V gene. V shed 6 bases and J 4 bases; nucleotides not matched to a gene: 10.

V is TRBV7-9 and J is TRBJ1-1; unclear D gene. This CDR3 is 14 amino acids long. The germline V gene has CDR1 SEHNR and CDR2 FQNEAQ (reference sequence). V was trimmed by 2 bases and J by 3 bases, leaving 10 bases between them. The CDR3 sequence: CASSLSGLDTEAFF. The DNA of the CDR3 is TGTGCCAGCAGCTTATCCGGGCTCGACACTGAAGCTTTCTTT. Variable domain in full (rest from reference TRBV7-9 and TRBJ1-1): DTGVSQNPRHKITKRGQNVTFRCDPISEHNRLYWYRQTLGQGPEFLTYFQNEAQLEKSRLLSDRFSAERPKGSFSTLEIQRTEQGDSAMYLCASSLSGLDTEAFFGQGTRLTVV.

This clone was found once. V gene TRBV2 combines with J gene TRBJ1-5; D is unclear. With 1 base removed from V and 0 bases from J, the gap between germline ends came to 7 bases. CDR1 SNHLY and CDR2 FYNNEI come from the germline V gene. The CDR3 runs 15 residues. CDR3 coding DNA: TGTGCCAGCAGTGAAGGGGATCCTAGCAATCAGCCCCAGCATTTT. Translating it yields CASSEGDPSNQPQHF.

The V call is TRBV28, the J call TRBJ1-1; no definite D call. Per the germline V gene, CDR1 is MDHEN and CDR2 is SYDVKM. This CDR3 region has 14 residues. Trimming left V 3 bases short and J 1 base short, with 9 bases between. This CDR3 is CASSFGRQNTEAFF. The CDR3 DNA follows: TGTGCCAGCAGTTTTGGCCGGCAGAACACTGAAGCTTTCTTT.

The chain links TRBV5-6 to TRBJ2-7; D is perhaps TRBD1 or TRBD2 (5 bases each). Germline-derived CDR1 and CDR2 are SGHDT and YYEEEE. CDR3 length: 14 residues. Trimming stripped 4 bases from V and 5 bases from J, with 16 bases between. The CDR3 here is CASSQGTGANEQYF. CDR3 nucleotide sequence: TGTGCCAGCAGCCAAGGGACGGGCGCCAACGAGCAGTACTTC.

A remark on this clone: This same CDR3 is encoded by further DNA sequences in the sample. This rearrangement joins TRBV10-3 to TRBJ2-1; TRBD2 aligns across 11 bases. J was trimmed by 0 bases and V by 6 bases; bases with no gene match: 1. CDR1 and CDR2 from the germline V gene are ENHRY and SYGVKD. CDR3 length: 15 residues. CDR3 sequence (DNA): TGTGCCATCAGCACTAGCGGGAGCTCCTACAATGAGCAGTTCTTC. Protein sequence: CAISTSGSSYNEQFF.

Comment on this clone: Other DNA sequences of this sample code for an identical CDR3. The chain is built from TRBV5-6 and TRBJ2-7; TRBD1 matches 9 bases. The germline V gene encodes CDR1 SGHDT and CDR2 YYEEEE. The length of the CDR3 is 13 residues. The V and J ends lost 0 bases and 5 bases, in that order; junction bases with no gene match: 0. The CDR3 is CASSLGQGDEQYF. CDR3 coding DNA: TGTGCCAGCAGCTTGGGACAGGGGGACGAGCAGTACTTC. Full variable domain (missing parts from reference TRBV5-6 and TRBJ2-7): DAGVTQSPTHLIKTRGQQVTLRCSPKSGHDTVSWYQQALGQGPQFIFQYYEEEERQRGNFPDRFSGHQFPNYSSELNVNALLLGDSALYLCASSLGQGDEQYFGPGTRLTVT.

CDR3 DNA: TGTGCCAGCAGCCCCGGGACAGCTAACTATGGCTACACCTTC. Translation gives CASSPGTANYGYTF. The rearrangement links TRBV4-2 to TRBJ1-2; 7 nucleotides agree with TRBD1. In germline, CDR1 is LGHNA, CDR2 YNFKEQ. The V segment lost 4 bases and the J segment 0 bases; nucleotides outside the gene matches: 2. CDR3 size: 14 residues.

The chain's CDR3 is CASSSLTKTYEQYF. In nucleotides, the CDR3 is TGTGCCAGCAGCTCACTGACCAAAACCTACGAGCAGTACTTC. The chain joins TRBV7-8 to TRBJ2-7, with D uncertain. Trimming took 4 bases from V and 2 from J, leaving 12 bases between them. The CDR3 runs to 14 residues. Looked up from germline, CDR1 is SGHVS and CDR2 is FQNEAQ.

V and J are TRBV27 and TRBJ2-1; 9 bases line up with TRBD1. V lost 4 bases and J lost 9; bases outside the gene matches: 7. The CDR3 is 14 residues long. CDR1 and CDR2 (germline): MNHEY, SMNVEV (reference sequence). The CDR3 DNA reads TGTGCCAGCAGTTCCCCGGGACAGGGTAGTGAGCAGTTCTTC. Translating it yields CASSSPGQGSEQFF.

The chain uses TRBV7-9 and TRBJ2-3, with D possibly being TRBD1 (5 bases). Germline CDR1 is SEHNR and CDR2 is FQNEAQ (reference sequence). Trimming removed 8 bases at V and 1 base at J, with 13 bases between. The CDR3 has 14 amino acids. The CDR3 nucleotides are TGTGCCAGCCGACCCCAGGGCGGCACAGATACGCAGTATTTT. Its translation is CASRPQGGTDTQYF.

The chain joins TRBV4-3 to TRBJ2-1; the match to TRBD1 covers 7 bases. Per the germline V gene, CDR1 is LGHNA and CDR2 is YSLEER. There are 15 residues in the CDR3. The J segment lost 8 bases and the V segment lost 0 bases, leaving 7 bases of the junction unmatched. CDR3 DNA sequence: TGCGCCAGCAGCCAAGACGGGGATCAGGGGGATGAGCAGTTCTTC. It encodes CASSQDGDQGDEQFF.

CDR3 DNA sequence: TGCGCCAGCAGCGTGGGATTAGCGCAAGAGGGGTACGAGCAGTACTTC. It encodes CASSVGLAQEGYEQYF. The rearrangement links TRBV5-1 to TRBJ2-7; D tentatively reads TRBD1 or TRBD2 (5 bases each). The CDR3 runs 16 residues. V was pared by 4 bases and J by 4 bases, with 21 bases between. Germline V gene data show CDR1 as SGHRS and CDR2 as YFSETQ.

V and J are TRBV6-5 and TRBJ2-5; 8 bases agree with TRBD1. The CDR3 length is 14 residues. Germline lookup yields CDR1 MNHEY and CDR2 SVGAGI. With V trimmed by 6 bases and J by 3 bases, 6 bases remained unmatched. The CDR3 is CASRYRTGKETQYF. DNA of the CDR3: TGTGCCAGCAGGTATCGGACAGGGAAAGAGACCCAGTACTTC.

The chain couples TRBV5-1 to TRBJ1-1, with D maybe TRBD1 (5 bases). Germline V gene data show CDR1 as SGHRS and CDR2 as YFSETQ. Trimming left V 3 bases short and J 7 bases short, with 16 bases between. The CDR3 extends over 14 amino acids. Here the CDR3 reads CASSSVRDALEAFF. CDR3 nucleotide sequence: TGCGCCAGCAGCTCAGTCCGGGACGCCCTTGAAGCTTTCTTT.

The V and J genes are TRBV7-9 and TRBJ2-7; D may correspond to TRBD1 or TRBD2 (5 bases each). Germline-derived CDR1 and CDR2 are SEHNR and FQNEAQ (reference sequence). CDR3 length: 15 residues. The V end lost 1 base, the J end lost 4 bases, and 14 bases lay between the germline ends. CDR3 DNA sequence: TGTGCCAGCAGCTTAGTGGGGGAGAGGAGATACGAGCAGTACTTC. Translating it yields CASSLVGERRYEQYF.

The chain recombines TRBV5-4 with TRBJ1-1; 7 nucleotides align to TRBD1. The CDR3 runs to 15 residues. Germline trimming cut 0 bases from V and 3 bases from J; bases unmatched to any gene: 5. The germline V gene has CDR1 SGHNT and CDR2 YYREEE (reference sequence). The CDR3 bases are TGTGCCAGCAGCTTGGCCAGGGGGGAAGACACTGAAGCTTTCTTT. Translation gives CASSLARGEDTEAFF.

The V and J genes are TRBV11-2 and TRBJ2-5, with D perhaps assigned TRBD1 or TRBD2 (6 bases each). This CDR3 has 17 residues. The germline V gene has CDR1 SGHAT and CDR2 FQNNGV. The V and J ends lost 1 base and 2 bases respectively, with 17 bases between them. The CDR3 nucleotides read TGTGCCAGCAGCTTAGGCCGGGGGCTATCCCCACAAGAGACCCAGTACTTC. Its protein is CASSLGRGLSPQETQYF. Combining the CDR3 with reference TRBV11-2 and TRBJ2-5 gives the whole variable domain EAGVAQSPRYKIIEKRQSVAFWCNPISGHATLYWYQQILGQGPKLLIQFQNNGVVDDSQLPKDRFSAERLKGVDSTLKIQPAKLEDSAVYLCASSLGRGLSPQETQYFGPGTRLLVL.

The CDR3 coding sequence is TGTGCCAGCAGCTTACTGACTAGTACCGGGGAGCTGTTTTTT. Translated: CASSLLTSTGELFF. V gene TRBV7-2 combines with J gene TRBJ2-2, with a weak D call TRBD2 (6 bases). Trimming took 2 bases from V and 5 from J, leaving 9 bases between them. The length of the CDR3 is 14 residues. CDR1 SGHTA and CDR2 FQGNSA come from the germline V gene.

The rearrangement links TRBV7-6 to TRBJ2-7; D might be TRBD1 (5 bases). CDR1 is SGHVS, CDR2 FNYEAQ, per germline. The germline V and J ends were trimmed by 6 bases and 2 bases, with 17 bases remaining between them. The CDR3 is 15 amino acids. The CDR3 loop is CASSFSTAPTYEQYF. DNA of the CDR3: TGTGCCAGCAGTTTCTCGACAGCCCCTACCTACGAGCAGTACTTC. Drawing the rest from reference TRBV7-6 and TRBJ2-7, the complete variable domain is GAGVSQSPRYKVTKRGQDVALRCDPISGHVSLYWYRQALGQGPEFLTYFNYEAQQDKSGLPNDRFSAERPEGSISTLTIQRTEQRDSAMYRCASSFSTAPTYEQYFGPGTRLTVT.

This chain joins TRBV6-7 and TRBJ2-5, with 8 bases matching TRBD1. TRBV6-7 is labeled an ORF, and its function is uncertain. The CDR3 has 13 amino acids. V lost 9 bases and J lost 6; bases outside the gene matches: 9. This CDR3 reads CARSRGHPKTQYF. DNA for the CDR3: TGTGCCAGGTCCAGGGGGCACCCGAAGACCCAGTACTTC.